This entry is about one T cell receptor (beta chain). Its antigen is not known. This sample was included in a study of shared clonotypes between healthy human individuals. Notes on the study in general: A limitation of the genetic and exposure-history diversity represented arose from few donors. A reduction in generation probabilities was seen for non-shared clonotypes relative to those shared by all four donors. Incompleteness in sorted-subset sequencing, despite large depth, was shown by rarefaction.

The CDR3 loop spans 17 amino acids. Trimming took off 6 bases at V and 2 bases at J, with 20 bases between the two ends. Germline V lookup: CDR1 WSHSY, CDR2 SAAADI. Free of recent acute infections or vaccinations, the donors were healthy HIV-negative adults. Produced via immunoSEQ multiplex PCR; TCRdb's table is partial and in-frame only. The repertoire holds roughly 320,000 clones, with 80% to 90% as singletons. The sequence came from a man aged 18-30 years in good health. The J gene is TRBJ1-3, the V gene TRBV10-2, with a weak D call TRBD1 (6 bases). Specimen: memory CD8+ T cells sorted from blood. As to subset: CD45RO+ cells pooled with CCR7-negative TemRA cells. In DNA, the CDR3 is TGCGCCAGCAGAGAAACAGGGTCTGATTTGCCTGGAAACACCATATATTTT. Protein product: CASRETGSDLPGNTIYF.